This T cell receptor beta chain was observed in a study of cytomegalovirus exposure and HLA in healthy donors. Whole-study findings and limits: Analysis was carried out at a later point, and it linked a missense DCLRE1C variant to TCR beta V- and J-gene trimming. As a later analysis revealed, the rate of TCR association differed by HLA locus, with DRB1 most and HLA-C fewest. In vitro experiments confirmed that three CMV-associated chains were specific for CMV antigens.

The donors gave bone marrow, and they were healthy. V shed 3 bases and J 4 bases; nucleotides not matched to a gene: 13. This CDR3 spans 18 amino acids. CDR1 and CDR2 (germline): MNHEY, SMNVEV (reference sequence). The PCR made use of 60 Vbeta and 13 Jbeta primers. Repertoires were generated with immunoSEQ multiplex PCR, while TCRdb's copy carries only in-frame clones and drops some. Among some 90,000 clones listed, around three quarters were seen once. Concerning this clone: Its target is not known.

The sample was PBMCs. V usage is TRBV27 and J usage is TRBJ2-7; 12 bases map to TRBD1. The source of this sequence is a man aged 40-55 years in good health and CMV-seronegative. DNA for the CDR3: TGTGCCAGCAGTTTGAGGGCGCTCCGGGACAGGGGGCTTTACGAGCAGTACTTC. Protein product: CASSLRALRDRGLYEQYF.